A selection of T cell receptor beta chains follows, all from one sample in a study of beta chain features in type 1 diabetes. Sequenced by immunoSEQ multiplex PCR; TCRdb stores in-frame clones only, minus some. Of hundreds of thousands of clones in the sample, roughly 13% were seen once. Sequencing was performed on naive CD4+ T cells from blood. These receptors all come from a man aged 18 to 29 with type 1 diabetes. The CDR3 runs from the conserved cysteine through the conserved F or W. D genes are given only for firm matches. The listing skips clone size in some rows; elsewhere it reads once, few, many or a size class.

>few|TRBV18|-|TRBJ1-4
TGTGCCAGCTCACCAGAAGCGTGGAGCGGCGAAAAACTGTTTTTT
CASSPEAWSGEKLFF
>few|TRBV28|-|TRBJ2-5
TGTGCCAGCAGGGGAGCCAGCCAAGAGACCCAGTACTTC
CASRGASQETQYF
>-|TRBV30|TRBD2|TRBJ2-1
TGTGCCTGGACCCAGCCGCGGCCTTCGACTAGCTCCCGCTACAATGAGCAGTTCTTC
CAWTQPRPSTSSRYNEQFF
>few|TRBV30|-|TRBJ2-1
TGTGCCTCGGTAGTTAAGGACAGAAGCTCCTACAATGAGCAGTTCTTC
CASVVKDRSSYNEQFF
>-|TRBV7-9|-|TRBJ2-3
TGTGCCAGCAGCCCATCGAGAGAGACTAGCACAGATACGCAGTATTTT
CASSPSRETSTDTQYF
>few|TRBV7-2|TRBD1|TRBJ1-2
TGTGCCAGCAGCTTGGGCATCGGACAGGCTTATGGCTACACCTTC
CASSLGIGQAYGYTF
>-|TRBV18|TRBD1|TRBJ2-7
TGTGCCAGCTCACCAAAGGGACAGGGTTCCTACGAGCAGTACTTC
CASSPKGQGSYEQYF
>few|TRBV15|TRBD1|TRBJ2-1
TGTGCCACCAGCCCCTTTTCCGGGACAGGGGATGAGCAGTTCTTC
CATSPFSGTGDEQFF
>-|TRBV10-2|TRBD1|TRBJ1-2
TGCGCCAGCAGTGATCCGACAGGGATGGATGGCTACACCTTC
CASSDPTGMDGYTF
>-|TRBV7-7|-|TRBJ2-5
TGTGCTAGCAGCCGGGACTACCAAGAGACCCAGTACTTC
CASSRDYQETQYF
>few|TRBV10-3|TRBD2|TRBJ2-5
TGTGCCATCAGTGAGTCATCAGGCGGGGGGACCCAGTACTTC
CAISESSGGGTQYF
>few|TRBV6-1|TRBD1|TRBJ1-1
TGTGCCAGCAGTGAAAGGGCAGGGGGCAATACTGAAGCTTTCTTT
CASSERAGGNTEAFF
>-|TRBV15|TRBD2|TRBJ2-3
TGTGCCACCAGCAGAGATCTTCTAGCGGGGAGCACAGATACGCAGTATTTT
CATSRDLLAGSTDTQYF
>-|TRBV9|-|TRBJ2-3
TGTGCCAGCAGGGGGCTCGAGGGGCTAGCGAGCACAGATACGCAGTATTTT
CASRGLEGLASTDTQYF
>-|TRBV5-1|-|TRBJ2-1
TGCGCCAGCAGCTTGAGATCGAGCTCCTACAATGAGCAGTTCTTC
CASSLRSSSYNEQFF
>few|TRBV30|TRBD1|TRBJ1-2
TGTGCCTGGATCACTGGACAGGAAAACTATGGCTACACCTTC
CAWITGQENYGYTF
>few|TRBV11-2|-|TRBJ2-1
TGTGCCAGCAGAGTACGACGGGAGTCCTACAATGAGCAGTTCTTC
CASRVRRESYNEQFF
>-|TRBV6-4|-|TRBJ1-5
TGTGCCAGCAGTGACTCGAAGATCGAATCCGATAGCAATCAGCCCCAGCATTTT
CASSDSKIESDSNQPQHF
>-|TRBV4-1|-|TRBJ1-1
TGCGCCAGCAGCCAGCCAACAAAGAAAGCTTTCTTT
CASSQPTKKAFF
>few|TRBV6-6|-|TRBJ2-3
TGTGCCAGCAGTGCAGGACCGAGGGCTACGCAGTATTTT
CASSAGPRATQYF
>few|TRBV30|-|TRBJ2-1
TGTGCCTGGAGTATTGGTGGTGAGCAGTTCTTC
CAWSIGGEQFF
>few|TRBV30|TRBD1|TRBJ2-3
TGTGCCTGGAGTCCCGGGACAGCCACAGATACGCAGTATTTT
CAWSPGTATDTQYF